The sequence of this T cell receptor beta chain was determined in a study of shared clonotypes between healthy human individuals. Notes on the study in general: Memory subsets had estimated richness that was generally smaller than that of naive subsets.

V lost 2 bases, J lost 5 bases, and 13 bases lay in between. The length of the CDR3 is 14 residues. Germline loops: CDR1 MNHNS, CDR2 SASEGT. The authors ran the assay at deep level. Clones were sequenced by immunoSEQ multiplex PCR, and TCRdb holds only the in-frame ones, with some missing. The sample includes approximately 1.9 million clones, 85% to 95% seen only once; the top ten take approximately 1.7%. A note on this clone: Its cognate antigen is unknown.

Naive CD8 isolation took CD45RO-negative cells positively selected for CCR7 and excluded terminally differentiated effector memory CD45RA+ cells. The sequenced sample was naive CD8+ T cells from PBMCs. This chain uses TRBV6-1 with TRBJ2-7; perhaps TRBD1 as D (6 bases). The TCR was taken from a man between 18 and 35 years old in good health. Some clones in this sample may be carry-over from other donors' samples. CDR3 sequence reads: CASSEWGLVHEQYF. DNA for the CDR3: TGTGCCAGCAGTGAATGGGGGCTAGTCCACGAGCAGTACTTC.